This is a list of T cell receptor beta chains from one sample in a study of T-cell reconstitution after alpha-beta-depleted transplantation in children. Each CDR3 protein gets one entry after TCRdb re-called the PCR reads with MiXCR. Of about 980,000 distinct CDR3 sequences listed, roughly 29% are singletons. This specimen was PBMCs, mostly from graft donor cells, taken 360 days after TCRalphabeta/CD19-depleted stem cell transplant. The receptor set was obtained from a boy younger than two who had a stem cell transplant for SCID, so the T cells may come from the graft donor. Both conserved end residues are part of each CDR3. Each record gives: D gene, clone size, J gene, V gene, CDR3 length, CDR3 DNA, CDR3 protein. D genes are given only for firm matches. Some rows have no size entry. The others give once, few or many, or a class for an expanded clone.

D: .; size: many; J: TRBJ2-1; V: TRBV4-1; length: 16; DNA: TGCGCCAGCAGCCATCTCCGGGACAACTCCTACAATGAGCAGTTCTTC; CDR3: CASSHLRDNSYNEQFF
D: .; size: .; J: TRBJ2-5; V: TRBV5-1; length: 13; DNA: TGCGCCAGCCTCAGAGCCCCGGGGGAGACCCAGTACTTC; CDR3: CASLRAPGETQYF
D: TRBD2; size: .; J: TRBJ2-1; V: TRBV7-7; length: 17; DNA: TGTGCCAGCAGCTCAGCTCTCACTAGCGGAGGCTACAATGAGCAGTTCTTC; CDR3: CASSSALTSGGYNEQFF
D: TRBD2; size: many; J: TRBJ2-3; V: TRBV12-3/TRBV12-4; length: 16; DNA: TGTGCCAGCAGTCCTCGACTAGCGGGGAACACAGATACGCAGTATTTT; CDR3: CASSPRLAGNTDTQYF
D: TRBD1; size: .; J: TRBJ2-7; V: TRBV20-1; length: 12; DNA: TGCAGTGCCACCGACAGGGCCTACGAGCAGTACTTC; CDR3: CSATDRAYEQYF
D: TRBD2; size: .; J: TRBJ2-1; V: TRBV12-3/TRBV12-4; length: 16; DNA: TGTGCCAGCGACGATCAAAGCGGGGGATCCTACAATGAGCAGTTCTTC; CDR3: CASDDQSGGSYNEQFF
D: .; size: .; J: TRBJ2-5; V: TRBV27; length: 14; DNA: TGTGCCAGCAAGTATCAGGGGGGGGGAGAGACCCAGTACTTC; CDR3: CASKYQGGGETQYF
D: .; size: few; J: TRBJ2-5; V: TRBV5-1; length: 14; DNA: TGCGCCAGCAGCACAGGGCCCGGGAAAGAGACCCAGTACTTC; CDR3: CASSTGPGKETQYF
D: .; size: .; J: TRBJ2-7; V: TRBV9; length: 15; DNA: TGTGCCAGCAGCTCTCCGGACAGTTTTGCCCACGAGCAGTACTTC; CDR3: CASSSPDSFAHEQYF
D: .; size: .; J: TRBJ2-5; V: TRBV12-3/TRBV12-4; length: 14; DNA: TGTGCCAGCAGTACAGCGGGACAGGTCGAAACCCAGTACTTC; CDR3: CASSTAGQVETQYF
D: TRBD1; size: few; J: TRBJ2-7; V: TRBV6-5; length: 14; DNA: TGTGCCAGCAGTTACTCGTGGGACAGTTACGAGCAGTACTTC; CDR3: CASSYSWDSYEQYF
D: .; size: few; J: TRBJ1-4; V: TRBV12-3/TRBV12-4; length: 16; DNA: TGTGCCAGCAGTTTAGGGCGTGTAAGGGATAATGAAAAACTGTTTTTT; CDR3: CASSLGRVRDNEKLFF
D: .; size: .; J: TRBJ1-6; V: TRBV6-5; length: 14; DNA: TGTGCCAGCAGTTACGCGTCAGCTTATTCACCCCTCCACTTT; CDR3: CASSYASAYSPLHF
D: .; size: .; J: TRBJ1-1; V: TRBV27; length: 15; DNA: TGTGCCAGCAGTCCGGGGGGCGCAGGTAGCACTGAAGCTTTCTTT; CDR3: CASSPGGAGSTEAFF
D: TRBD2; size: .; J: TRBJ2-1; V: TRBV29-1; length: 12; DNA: TGCAGCGCGGGTGGACTAGCTGGTGAGCAGTTCTTC; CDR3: CSAGGLAGEQFF
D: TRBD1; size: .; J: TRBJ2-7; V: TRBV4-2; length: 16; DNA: TGTGCCAGCAGCCAAGTTCGCACAGGGGCACCTTACGAGCAGTACTTC; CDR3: CASSQVRTGAPYEQYF